This T cell receptor (beta chain) was captured in a study of shared clonotypes between healthy human individuals. An even split of each subset's genomic DNA across several immunoSEQ plates was performed. TCRdb's table, derived via immunoSEQ multiplex PCR, lists solely in-frame clones and lacks some. Of about 2 million clones listed, approximately 95% are singletons. Positively selected for CCR7, the CD45RO-negative cells used as naive CD8 cells excluded terminally differentiated effector memory CD45RA+ cells. V lost 4 bases to trimming and J lost 3 bases, with 10 bases between them. The CDR3 is made up of 14 amino acids. Per germline, CDR1 MGHDK and CDR2 SYGVNS. As for this clone: The target antigen is unknown.

Study-wide points: Generation of non-shared clonotypes was less probable than generation of clonotypes shared by all four donors. Only a few donors were included, so the genetic and exposure-history diversity represented was limited.

The sequenced sample consisted of naive CD8+ T cells sorted from blood. The V call is TRBV25-1, the J call TRBJ2-1, with D hard to call. This clonotype originated in a man between 18 and 29 years old in good health. In nucleotides, the CDR3 is TGTGCCAGCAGTGGAGCCCCCAACTACAATGAGCAGTTCTTC. Translating gives CASSGAPNYNEQFF.